Presented here are 9 T cell receptor beta chains from one specimen sequenced in a study of T cells in Graves' hyperthyroidism and ophthalmopathy. Using RNA transcripts as the source, TCR beta CDR3 regions were amplified. Carried out on the TCR CDR3, a first-round RT-PCR used the HTBI primer set. TCRdb analysed the multiplex PCR reads with MiXCR anew, one entry per CDR3 protein. Among some 27,000 distinct CDR3 sequences listed, roughly 46% were seen once. The material sequenced was blood. These receptors all come from a woman in her 30s with Graves' hyperthyroidism.

The J gene is TRBJ2-7, the V gene TRBV9, with D possibly TRBD2 on 5 matching bases. The CDR3 has 15 amino acids. Trimming left V 2 bases short and J 2 bases short, with 14 bases between. The germline CDR1 and CDR2 sequences are SGDLS and YYNGEE. CDR3 residues: CASSVDAPGTYEQYF. The CDR3 nucleotides read TGTGCCAGCAGCGTTGATGCCCCCGGGACCTACGAGCAGTACTTC.

This clonotype showed up many times. The J gene is TRBJ2-7, the V gene TRBV11-3; maybe TRBD2 (5 bases). CDR3 size: 14 residues. V gave up 5 bases and J gave up 2 bases, with 13 bases separating them. The germline CDR1 and CDR2 sequences are SGHNT and YENEEA. This chain's CDR3 is CASSNRGRAYEQYF. CDR3 coding DNA: TGTGCCAGCAGCAACAGAGGGAGAGCCTACGAGCAGTACTTC.

The rearrangement links TRBV20-1 to TRBJ2-1; D uncertain. Germline V gene sequence: CDR1 DFQATT, CDR2 SNEGSKA (reference sequence). V lost 3 bases to trimming and J lost 2 bases, with 17 bases between them. This CDR3 has 16 amino acids. CDR3 nucleotide sequence: TGCAGTGCTAGTCCACCTCTAGTATCCCCCTACAATGAGCAGTTCTTC. Translation gives CSASPPLVSPYNEQFF.

A remark on this clonotype: The conserved phenylalanine or tryptophan normally closing the CDR3 is absent here, so this likely arose from a read error. The V call is TRBV20-1, the J call TRBJ2-3, with 9 nucleotides matching TRBD1. Germline assignment: CDR1 DFQATT and CDR2 SNEGSKA (reference sequence). CDR3 length: 16 residues. The CDR3 loop reads CSARGGLGQGTGTQYS. CDR3 sequence (DNA): TGCAGTGCTAGAGGGGGTCTGGGACAGGGTACAGGTACGCAGTATTCT.

Details on this clonotype: The missing conserved phenylalanine or tryptophan at the end of this CDR3 makes a read error likely. V gene TRBV9 combines with J gene TRBJ2-2; 7 bases are shared with TRBD2. Germline V gene data show CDR1 as SGDLS and CDR2 as YYNGEE. The CDR3 totals 15 residues. The CDR3 DNA reads TGTGCCAGCGGCGTAGCGGGTGGGATCACTGGGGAGCTGTTTATT. It is translated as CASGVAGGITGELFI.

This clonotype was seen at least ten times. V gene TRBV2 combines with J gene TRBJ1-1; unclear D gene. Germline V CDR1 and CDR2: SNHLY, FYNNEI. The CDR3 is 16 residues long. V gave up 11 bases and J gave up 0 bases, with 22 bases separating them. CDR3 coding DNA: TGTGCCTCCTCGACCGTGGGGTCCGGGATGAACACTGAAGCTTTCTTT. Encoded protein: CASSTVGSGMNTEAFF.

The chain employs TRBV18 and TRBJ2-3, with 8 nucleotides matching TRBD2. Per germline, CDR1 KGHSH and CDR2 LQKENI. The trim removed 1 base at V and 4 bases at J, leaving 4 bases unmatched. This CDR3 is built from 15 residues. The CDR3 protein is CASSPLAGSSDTQYF. The DNA for the CDR3 is TGTGCCAGCTCACCACTAGCGGGAAGTTCAGATACGCAGTATTTT. The full variable domain, with the rest looked up from reference TRBV18 and TRBJ2-3, is NAGVMQNPRHLVRRRGQEARLRCSPMKGHSHVYWYRQLPEEGLKFMVYLQKENIIDESGMPKERFSAEFPKEGPSILRIQQVVRGDSAAYFCASSPLAGSSDTQYFGPGTRLTVL.

The genes are TRBV19 and TRBJ2-7; TRBD2 matches at 11 bases. J lost 12 bases, V lost 1 base, and 5 bases had no gene match. CDR3 size: 13 residues. Germline V gene data show CDR1 as LNHDA and CDR2 as SQIVND (reference sequence). The CDR3 DNA sequence: TGTGCCAGTAGTATAGGGACTAGCGGGCCAAGGTACTTC. Protein product: CASSIGTSGPRYF.

In its sample, this clonotype ranks as medium-sized. The chain recombines TRBV7-9 with TRBJ2-3; D unclear. The CDR3 has 13 residues. V shed 2 bases and J shed 4 bases, with 7 bases lying between them. Germline values: CDR1 SEHNR, CDR2 FQNEAQ (reference sequence). The CDR3 nucleotides are TGTGCCAGCAGCTTATCCTACTCAGATACGCAGTATTTT. Translation: CASSLSYSDTQYF. Looking up the rest from reference TRBV7-9 and TRBJ2-3 gives the full variable domain: DTGVSQNPRHKITKRGQNVTFRCDPISEHNRLYWYRQTLGQGPEFLTYFQNEAQLEKSRLLSDRFSAERPKGSFSTLEIQRTEQGDSAMYLCASSLSYSDTQYFGPGTRLTVL.